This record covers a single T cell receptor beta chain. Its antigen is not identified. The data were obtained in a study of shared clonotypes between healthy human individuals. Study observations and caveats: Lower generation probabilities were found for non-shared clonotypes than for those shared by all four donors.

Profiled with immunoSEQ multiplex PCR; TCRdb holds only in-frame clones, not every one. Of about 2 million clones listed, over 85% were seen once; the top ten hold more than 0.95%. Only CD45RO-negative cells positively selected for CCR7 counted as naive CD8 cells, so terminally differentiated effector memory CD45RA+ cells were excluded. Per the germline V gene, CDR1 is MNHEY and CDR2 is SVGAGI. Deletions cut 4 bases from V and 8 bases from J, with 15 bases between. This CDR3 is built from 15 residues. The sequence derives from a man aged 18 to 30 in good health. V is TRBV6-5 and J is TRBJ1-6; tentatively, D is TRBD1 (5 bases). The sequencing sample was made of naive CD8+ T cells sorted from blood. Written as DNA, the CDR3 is TGTGCCAGCAGTTGGGGACCGACACCTGATTCACCCCTCCACTTT. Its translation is CASSWGPTPDSPLHF.